This T cell receptor beta chain was found in a study of shared clonotypes between healthy human individuals. Across several immunoSEQ plates, the genomic DNA of each subset was split evenly. Sorted-subset replicate PCR reactions were performed with roughly 200 ng DNA, corresponding to roughly 30,000 T cell genomes. In the original workflow: ImmunoSEQ output held junction-only sequences without quality scores, so filtering differed. Clones were sequenced by immunoSEQ multiplex PCR, and TCRdb holds only the in-frame ones, with some missing. The V and J calls and clone size were taken over from that table, and D and trimming were inferred from the DNA. The table lists 1 million to 1.3 million clones, approximately 78% of them singletons. Many counts were recorded for this clone. V lost 6 bases, J lost 2 bases, and 3 bases stayed unmatched. The germline gives CDR1 WSHSY, CDR2 SAAADI. CDR3 length: 14 residues.

The material sequenced was memory CD4+ T cells from PBMCs. Subset specified: CD45RA-negative fraction. The chain links TRBV10-2 to TRBJ2-3, with TRBD1 matching 9 bases. The receptor was derived from a man between 18 and 29 years old in good health. Some clones in this sample may be carry-over from other donors' samples. The CDR3 DNA reads TGCGCCAGCAGGACAGGGGGTGACACAGATACGCAGTATTTT. Translation: CASRTGGDTDTQYF.